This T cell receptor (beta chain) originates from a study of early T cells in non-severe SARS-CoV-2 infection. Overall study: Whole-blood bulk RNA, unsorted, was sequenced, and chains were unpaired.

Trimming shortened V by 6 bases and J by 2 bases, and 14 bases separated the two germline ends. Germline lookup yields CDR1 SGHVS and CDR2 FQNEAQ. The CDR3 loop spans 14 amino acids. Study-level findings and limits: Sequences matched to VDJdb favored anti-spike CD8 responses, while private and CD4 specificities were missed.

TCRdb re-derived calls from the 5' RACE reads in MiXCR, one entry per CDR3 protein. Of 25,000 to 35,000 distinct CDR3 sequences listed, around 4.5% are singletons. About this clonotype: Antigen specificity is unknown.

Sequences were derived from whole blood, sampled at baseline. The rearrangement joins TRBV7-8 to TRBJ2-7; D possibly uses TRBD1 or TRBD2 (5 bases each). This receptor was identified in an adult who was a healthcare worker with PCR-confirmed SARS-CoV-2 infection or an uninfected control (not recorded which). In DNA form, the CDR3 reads TGTGCCAGCAGATTTGGGGACGGCCCCTACGAGCAGTACTTC. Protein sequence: CASRFGDGPYEQYF.